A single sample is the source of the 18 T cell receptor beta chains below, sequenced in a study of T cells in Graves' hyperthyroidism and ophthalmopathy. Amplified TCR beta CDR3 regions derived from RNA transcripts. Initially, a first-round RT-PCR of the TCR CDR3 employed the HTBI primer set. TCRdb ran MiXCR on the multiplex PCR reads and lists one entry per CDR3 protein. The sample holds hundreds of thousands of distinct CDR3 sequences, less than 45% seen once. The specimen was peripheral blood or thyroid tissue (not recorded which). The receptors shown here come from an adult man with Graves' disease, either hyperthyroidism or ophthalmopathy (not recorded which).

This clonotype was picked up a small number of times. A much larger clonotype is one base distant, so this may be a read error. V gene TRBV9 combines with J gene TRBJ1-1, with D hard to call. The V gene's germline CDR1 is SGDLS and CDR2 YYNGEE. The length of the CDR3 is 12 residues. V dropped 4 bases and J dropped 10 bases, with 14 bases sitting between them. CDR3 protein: CASSNPRTVAFF. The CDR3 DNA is TGTGCCAGCAGCAACCCCCGGACGGTAGCTTTCTTT.

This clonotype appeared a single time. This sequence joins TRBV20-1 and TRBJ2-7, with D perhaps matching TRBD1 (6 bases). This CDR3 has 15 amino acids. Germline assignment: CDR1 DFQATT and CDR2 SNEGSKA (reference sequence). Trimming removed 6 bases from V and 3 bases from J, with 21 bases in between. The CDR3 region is CSAPPLQGEVYEQYF. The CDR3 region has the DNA TGCAGTGCCCCGCCCCTACAGGGTGAAGTCTACGAGCAGTACTTC.

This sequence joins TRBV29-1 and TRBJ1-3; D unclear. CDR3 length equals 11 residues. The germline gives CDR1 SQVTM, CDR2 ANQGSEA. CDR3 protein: CSESGGNTIYF. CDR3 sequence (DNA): TGCAGTGAATCGGGGGGAAACACCATATATTTT.

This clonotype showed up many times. CDR3 protein: CAISESLRNDPNYGYTF. CDR3 in DNA: TGTGCCATCAGTGAGTCGCTCAGGAACGACCCTAACTATGGCTACACCTTC. The rearrangement links TRBV10-3 to TRBJ1-2; the D is unclear. The CDR3 extends over 17 amino acids. In germline, CDR1 is ENHRY, CDR2 SYGVKD. Trimming removed 0 bases from V and 0 bases from J, with 14 bases in between.

Here the CDR3 reads CSASRQGIAQPQHF. The CDR3 DNA is TGCAGTGCTAGCCGACAGGGGATTGCTCAGCCCCAGCATTTT. The chain joins TRBV20-1 to TRBJ1-5; 8 nucleotides agree with TRBD1. The CDR3 totals 14 residues. CDR1 and CDR2 (germline): DFQATT, SNEGSKA (reference sequence). V shed 3 bases and J 6 bases; nucleotides not matched to a gene: 7.

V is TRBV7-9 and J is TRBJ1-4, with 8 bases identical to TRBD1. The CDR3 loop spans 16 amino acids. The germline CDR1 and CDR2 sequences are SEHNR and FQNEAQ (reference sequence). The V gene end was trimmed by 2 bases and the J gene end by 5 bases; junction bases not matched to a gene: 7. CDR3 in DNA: TGTGCCAGCAGCTTAAAACAGGACAGGGTGAATGAAAAACTGTTTTTT. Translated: CASSLKQDRVNEKLFF.

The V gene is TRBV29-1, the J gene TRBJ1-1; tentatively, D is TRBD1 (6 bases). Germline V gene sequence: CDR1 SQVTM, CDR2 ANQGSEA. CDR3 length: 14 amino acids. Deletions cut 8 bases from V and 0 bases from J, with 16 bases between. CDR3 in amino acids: CSLDGGGLNTEAFF. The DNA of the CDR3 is TGCAGCTTGGACGGTGGGGGCCTGAACACTGAAGCTTTCTTT.

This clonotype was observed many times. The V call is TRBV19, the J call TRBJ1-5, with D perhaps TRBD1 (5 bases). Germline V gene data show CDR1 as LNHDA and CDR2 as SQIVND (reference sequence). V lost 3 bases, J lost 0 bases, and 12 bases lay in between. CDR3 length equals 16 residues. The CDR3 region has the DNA TGTGCCAGTAGTATGGTCGGGACCACTAGCAATCAGCCCCAGCATTTT. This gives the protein CASSMVGTTSNQPQHF.

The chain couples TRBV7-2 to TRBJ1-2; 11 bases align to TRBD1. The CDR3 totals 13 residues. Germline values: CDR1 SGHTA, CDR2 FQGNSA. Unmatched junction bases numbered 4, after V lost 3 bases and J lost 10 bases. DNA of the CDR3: TGTGCCAGCAGCTTCCGGGACAGGGGGATCTACACCTTC. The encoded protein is CASSFRDRGIYTF.

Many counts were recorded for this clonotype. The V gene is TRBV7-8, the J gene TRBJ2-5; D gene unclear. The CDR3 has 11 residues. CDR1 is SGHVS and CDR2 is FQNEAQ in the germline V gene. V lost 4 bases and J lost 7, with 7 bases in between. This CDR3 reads CASSSSGTQYF. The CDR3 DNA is TGTGCCAGCAGCTCCTCCGGGACCCAGTACTTC. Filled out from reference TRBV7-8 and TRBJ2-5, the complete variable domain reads GAGVSQSPRYKVAKRGQDVALRCDPISGHVSLFWYQQALGQGPEFLTYFQNEAQLDKSGLPSDRFFAERPEGSVSTLKIQRTQQEDSAVYLCASSSSGTQYFGPGTRLLVL.

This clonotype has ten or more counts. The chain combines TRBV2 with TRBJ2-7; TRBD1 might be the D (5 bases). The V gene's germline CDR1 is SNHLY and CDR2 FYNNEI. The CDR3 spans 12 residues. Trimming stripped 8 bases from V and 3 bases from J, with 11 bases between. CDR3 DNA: TGTGCCAGCTTTGCAGGGAACTACGAGCAGTACTTC. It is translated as CASFAGNYEQYF.

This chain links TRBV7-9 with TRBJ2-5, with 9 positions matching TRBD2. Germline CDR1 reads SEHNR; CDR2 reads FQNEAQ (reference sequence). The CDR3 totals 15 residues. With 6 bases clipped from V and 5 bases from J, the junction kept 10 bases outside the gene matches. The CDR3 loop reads CASSFAGGIVETQYF. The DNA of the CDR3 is TGTGCCAGCAGTTTCGCGGGGGGGATCGTGGAGACCCAGTACTTC.

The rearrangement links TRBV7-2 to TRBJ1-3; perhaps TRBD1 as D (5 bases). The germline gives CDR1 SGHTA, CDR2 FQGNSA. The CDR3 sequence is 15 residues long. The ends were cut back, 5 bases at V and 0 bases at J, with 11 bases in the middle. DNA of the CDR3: TGTGCCAGCAGCCCCACGGGACTCTCTGGAAACACCATATATTTT. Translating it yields CASSPTGLSGNTIYF.

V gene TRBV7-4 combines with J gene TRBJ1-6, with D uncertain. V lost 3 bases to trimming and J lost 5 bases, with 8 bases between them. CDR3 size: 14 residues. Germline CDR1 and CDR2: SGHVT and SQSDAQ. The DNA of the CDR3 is TGTGCCAGCAGCTTTGAGGGCCATAATTCACCCCTCCACTTT. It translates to CASSFEGHNSPLHF.

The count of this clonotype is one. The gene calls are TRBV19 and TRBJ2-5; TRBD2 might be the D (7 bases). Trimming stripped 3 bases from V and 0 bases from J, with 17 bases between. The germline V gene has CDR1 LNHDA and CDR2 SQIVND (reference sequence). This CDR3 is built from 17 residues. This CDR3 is CASSMGGLGQYQETQYF. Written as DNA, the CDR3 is TGTGCCAGTAGTATGGGGGGGCTGGGGCAGTACCAAGAGACCCAGTACTTC.

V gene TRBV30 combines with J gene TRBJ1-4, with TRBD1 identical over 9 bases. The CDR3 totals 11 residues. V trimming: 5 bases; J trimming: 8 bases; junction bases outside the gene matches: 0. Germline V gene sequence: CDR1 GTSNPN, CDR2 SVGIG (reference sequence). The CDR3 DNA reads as TGTGCCTGGGGGACAGGGGAAAAACTGTTTTTT. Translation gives CAWGTGEKLFF.

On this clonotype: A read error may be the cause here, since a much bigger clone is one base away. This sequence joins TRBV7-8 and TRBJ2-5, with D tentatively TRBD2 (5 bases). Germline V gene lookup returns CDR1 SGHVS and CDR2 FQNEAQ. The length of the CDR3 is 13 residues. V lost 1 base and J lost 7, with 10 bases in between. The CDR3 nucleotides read TGTGCCAGCAGCTTAGGAGGGTCACGGACCCAGTACTTC. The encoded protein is CASSLGGSRTQYF. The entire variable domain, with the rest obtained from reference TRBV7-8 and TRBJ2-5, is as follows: GAGVSQSPRYKVAKRGQDVALRCDPISGHVSLFWYQQALGQGPEFLTYFQNEAQLDKSGLPSDRFFAERPEGSVSTLKIQRTQQEDSAVYLCASSLGGSRTQYFGPGTRLLVL.

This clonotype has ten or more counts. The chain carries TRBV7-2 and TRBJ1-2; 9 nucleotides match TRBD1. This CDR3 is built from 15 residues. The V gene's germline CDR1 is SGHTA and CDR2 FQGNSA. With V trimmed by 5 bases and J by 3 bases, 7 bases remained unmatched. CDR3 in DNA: TGTGCCAGCAGCAAACAGGGGGCGGTCGACTATGGCTACACCTTC. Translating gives CASSKQGAVDYGYTF.